The clone carrying this T cell receptor beta chain was seen ten or more times. TCRdb re-called the 5' RACE reads with MiXCR, one entry per CDR3 protein. The sample holds over 50,000 distinct CDR3 sequences, 6.3% seen once. This entry is derived from a study of spatial heterogeneity in lung cancer. Overall study context: Averaged across combinations, each unique TCR and UMI pairing appeared more than ten times in raw reads, which were uncorrected.

Trimming removed 1 base from V and 4 bases from J; junction bases left unmatched: 14. The CDR3 spans 18 residues. Germline-derived CDR1 and CDR2 are SEHNR and FQNEAQ (reference sequence). Time point meaning: sample taken at primary tumor resection. The donor group consisted of over 60 patients who had untreated, early-stage non-small cell lung cancer. The sample was PBMCs, taken at surgery. This clonotype originated in a female donor with early-stage non-small cell lung cancer. This rearrangement joins TRBV7-9 to TRBJ1-2; 8 bases map to TRBD1. The CDR3 nucleotides read TGTGCCAGCAGCTTAGATGGCCGGGACAGGTTCAAAGGCTATGGCTACACCTTC. It translates to CASSLDGRDRFKGYGYTF. The entire variable domain, with the rest obtained from reference TRBV7-9 and TRBJ1-2, is as follows: DTGVSQNPRHKITKRGQNVTFRCDPISEHNRLYWYRQTLGQGPEFLTYFQNEAQLEKSRLLSDRFSAERPKGSFSTLEIQRTEQGDSAMYLCASSLDGRDRFKGYGYTFGSGTRLTVV.